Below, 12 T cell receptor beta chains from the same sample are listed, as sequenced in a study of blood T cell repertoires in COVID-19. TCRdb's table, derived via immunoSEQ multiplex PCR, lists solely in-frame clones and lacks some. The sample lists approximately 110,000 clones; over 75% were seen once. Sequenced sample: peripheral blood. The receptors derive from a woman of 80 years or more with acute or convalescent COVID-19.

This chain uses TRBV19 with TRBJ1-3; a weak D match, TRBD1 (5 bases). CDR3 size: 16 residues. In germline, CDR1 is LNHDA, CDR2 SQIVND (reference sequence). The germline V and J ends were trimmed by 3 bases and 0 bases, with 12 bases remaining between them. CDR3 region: CASSIFADNSGNTIYF. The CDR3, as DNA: TGTGCCAGTAGTATTTTCGCGGACAACTCTGGAAACACCATATATTTT.

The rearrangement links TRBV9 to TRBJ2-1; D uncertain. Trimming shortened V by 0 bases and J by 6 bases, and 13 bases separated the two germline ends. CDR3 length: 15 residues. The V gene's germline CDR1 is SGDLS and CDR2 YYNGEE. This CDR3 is CASSVVLGLGNEQFF. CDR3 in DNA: TGTGCCAGCAGCGTAGTACTGGGCCTGGGCAATGAGCAGTTCTTC.

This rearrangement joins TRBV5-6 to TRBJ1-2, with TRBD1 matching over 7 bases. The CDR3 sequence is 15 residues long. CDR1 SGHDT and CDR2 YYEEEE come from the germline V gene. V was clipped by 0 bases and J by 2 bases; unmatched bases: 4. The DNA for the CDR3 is TGTGCCAGCAGCTTGGTCGAGGGGGCGAACTATGGCTACACCTTC. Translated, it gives CASSLVEGANYGYTF.

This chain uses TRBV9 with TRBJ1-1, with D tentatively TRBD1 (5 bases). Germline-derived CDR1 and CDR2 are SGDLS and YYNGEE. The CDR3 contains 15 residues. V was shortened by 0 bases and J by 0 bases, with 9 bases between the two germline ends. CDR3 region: CASSVGQGMNTEAFF. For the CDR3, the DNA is TGTGCCAGCAGCGTAGGCCAGGGCATGAACACTGAAGCTTTCTTT. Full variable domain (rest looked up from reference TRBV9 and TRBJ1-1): DSGVTQTPKHLITATGQRVTLRCSPRSGDLSVYWYQQSLDQGLQFLIQYYNGEERAKGNILERFSAQQFPDLHSELNLSSLELGDSALYFCASSVGQGMNTEAFFGQGTRLTVV.

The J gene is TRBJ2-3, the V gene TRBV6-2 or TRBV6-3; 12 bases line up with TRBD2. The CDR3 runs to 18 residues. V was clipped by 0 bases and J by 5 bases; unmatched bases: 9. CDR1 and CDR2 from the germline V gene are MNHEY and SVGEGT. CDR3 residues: CASSYSKASGGALDTQYF. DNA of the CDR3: TGTGCCAGCAGTTACTCGAAGGCTAGCGGGGGGGCGTTAGATACGCAGTATTTT.

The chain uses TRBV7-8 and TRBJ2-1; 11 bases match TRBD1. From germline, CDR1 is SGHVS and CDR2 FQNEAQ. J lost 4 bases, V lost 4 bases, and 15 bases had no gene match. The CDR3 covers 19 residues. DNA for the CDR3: TGTGCCAGCAGCTCCACGCCAGTATACGGACAGGGGGCGTACAATGAGCAGTTCTTC. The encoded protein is CASSSTPVYGQGAYNEQFF. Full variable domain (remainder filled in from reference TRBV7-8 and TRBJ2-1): GAGVSQSPRYKVAKRGQDVALRCDPISGHVSLFWYQQALGQGPEFLTYFQNEAQLDKSGLPSDRFFAERPEGSVSTLKIQRTQQEDSAVYLCASSSTPVYGQGAYNEQFFGPGTRLTVL.

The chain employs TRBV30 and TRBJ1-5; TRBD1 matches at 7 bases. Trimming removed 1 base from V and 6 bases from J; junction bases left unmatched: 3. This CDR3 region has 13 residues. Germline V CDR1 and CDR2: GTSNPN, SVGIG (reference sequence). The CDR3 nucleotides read TGTGCCTGGAGTGCCACAGGGGCTCAGCCCCAGCATTTT. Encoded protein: CAWSATGAQPQHF.

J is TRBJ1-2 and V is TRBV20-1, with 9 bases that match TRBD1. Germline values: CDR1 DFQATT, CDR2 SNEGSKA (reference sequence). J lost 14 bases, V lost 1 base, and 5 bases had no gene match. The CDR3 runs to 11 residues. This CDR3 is CSARATGGLTF. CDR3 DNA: TGCAGTGCTAGAGCAACAGGGGGCCTAACCTTC.

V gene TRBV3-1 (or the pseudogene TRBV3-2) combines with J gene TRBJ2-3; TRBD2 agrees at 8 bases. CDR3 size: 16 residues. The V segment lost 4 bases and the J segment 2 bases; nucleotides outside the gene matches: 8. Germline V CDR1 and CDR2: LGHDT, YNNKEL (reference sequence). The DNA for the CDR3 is TGTGCCAGCAGCCCGGGACTAGAGCTCTTCACAGATACGCAGTATTTT. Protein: CASSPGLELFTDTQYF.

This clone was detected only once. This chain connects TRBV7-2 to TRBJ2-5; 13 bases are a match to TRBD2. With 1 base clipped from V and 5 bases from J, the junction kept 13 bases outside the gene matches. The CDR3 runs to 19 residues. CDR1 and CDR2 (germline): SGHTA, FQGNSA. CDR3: CASSLVSVLLAGGRETQYF. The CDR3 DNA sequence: TGTGCCAGCAGCTTAGTGTCGGTACTACTAGCGGGGGGGAGGGAGACCCAGTACTTC.

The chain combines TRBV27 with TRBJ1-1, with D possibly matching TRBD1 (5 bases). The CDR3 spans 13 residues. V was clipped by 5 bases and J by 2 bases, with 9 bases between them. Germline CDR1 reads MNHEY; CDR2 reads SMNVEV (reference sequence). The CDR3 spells CASSTGTNTEAFF. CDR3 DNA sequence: TGTGCCAGCAGTACCGGGACTAACACTGAAGCTTTCTTT.

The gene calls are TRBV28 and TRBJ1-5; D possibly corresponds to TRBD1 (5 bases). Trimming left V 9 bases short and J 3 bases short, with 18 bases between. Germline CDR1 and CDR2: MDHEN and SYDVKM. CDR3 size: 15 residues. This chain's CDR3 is CASKGTVDDNQPQHF. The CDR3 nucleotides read TGTGCCAGTAAGGGGACTGTTGATGACAATCAGCCCCAGCATTTT.